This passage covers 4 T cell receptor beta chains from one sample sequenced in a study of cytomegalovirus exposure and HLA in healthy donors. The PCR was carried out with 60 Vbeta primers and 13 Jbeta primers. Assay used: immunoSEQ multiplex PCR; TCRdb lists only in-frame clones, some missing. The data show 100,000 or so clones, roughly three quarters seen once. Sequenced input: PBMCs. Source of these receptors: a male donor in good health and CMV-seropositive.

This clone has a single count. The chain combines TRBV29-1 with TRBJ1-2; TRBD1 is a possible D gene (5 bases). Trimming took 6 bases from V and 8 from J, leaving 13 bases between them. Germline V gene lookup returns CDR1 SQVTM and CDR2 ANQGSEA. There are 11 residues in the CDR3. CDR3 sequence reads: CSVRTSGGYTF. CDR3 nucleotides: TGCAGCGTCCGGACATCAGGGGGCTACACCTTC.

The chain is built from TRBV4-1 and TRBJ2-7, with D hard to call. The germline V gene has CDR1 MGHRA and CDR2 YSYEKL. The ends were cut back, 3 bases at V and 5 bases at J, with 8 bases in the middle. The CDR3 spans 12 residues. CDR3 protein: CASSHSDNEQYF. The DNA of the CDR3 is TGCGCCAGCAGCCACAGTGATAACGAGCAGTACTTC.

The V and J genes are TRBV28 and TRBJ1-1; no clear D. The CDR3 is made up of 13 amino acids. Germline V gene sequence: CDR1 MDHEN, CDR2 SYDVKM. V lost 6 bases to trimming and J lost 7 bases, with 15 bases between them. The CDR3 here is CASRLSVGGEAFF. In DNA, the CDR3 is TGTGCCAGCAGGCTAAGTGTCGGCGGTGAAGCTTTCTTT.

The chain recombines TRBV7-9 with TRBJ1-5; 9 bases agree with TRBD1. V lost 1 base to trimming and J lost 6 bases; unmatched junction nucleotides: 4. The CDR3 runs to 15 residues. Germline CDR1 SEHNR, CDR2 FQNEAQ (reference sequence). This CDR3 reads CASSLGTGGSQPQHF. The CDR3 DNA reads TGTGCCAGCAGCTTAGGAACAGGGGGCAGTCAGCCCCAGCATTTT.